The next 8 T cell receptor beta chains were all read from a single sample in a study of blood T cell repertoires in COVID-19. Sequencing used immunoSEQ multiplex PCR; TCRdb keeps in-frame clones, though not all of them. Of roughly 150,000 clones listed, roughly 82% are singletons. The sequenced material came from peripheral blood. All receptors derive from a woman between 50 and 59 years old with acute or convalescent COVID-19.

The chain uses TRBV27 and TRBJ1-5, with 9 bases aligning to TRBD1. CDR3 length: 17 residues. V shed 5 bases, J shed 4 bases, and the junction held 12 bases outside the gene matches. CDR1 is MNHEY and CDR2 is SMNVEV in the germline V gene (reference sequence). The DNA of the CDR3 is TGTGCCAGCAGTCCTCTATCGACAGGGGGGTTGAATCAGCCCCAGCATTTT. It translates to CASSPLSTGGLNQPQHF.

The chain combines TRBV6-2 or TRBV6-3 with TRBJ2-7, with 9 bases lining up with TRBD1. Germline CDR1 reads MNHEY; CDR2 reads SVGEGT. V shed 5 bases, J shed 1 base, and the junction held 3 bases outside the gene matches. The CDR3 contains 14 residues. The CDR3 region has the DNA TGTGCCAGCAGTCGGGGACAGGGATCCTACGAGCAGTACTTC. Its protein is CASSRGQGSYEQYF.

The chain uses TRBV29-1 and TRBJ1-2; D is possibly TRBD1 (5 bases). Germline CDR1 SQVTM, CDR2 ANQGSEA. This CDR3 region has 11 residues. V dropped 4 bases and J dropped 7 bases, with 10 bases sitting between them. This CDR3 is CSVAGLSGYTF. CDR3 in DNA: TGCAGCGTTGCAGGGTTGAGTGGCTACACCTTC.

The chain employs TRBV27 and TRBJ2-1, with 10 bases aligning to TRBD1. CDR1 and CDR2 (germline): MNHEY, SMNVEV (reference sequence). This CDR3 contains 17 residues. Trimming took 3 bases from V and 7 from J; bases not matched to a gene: 12. CDR3 region: CASSFRPDRGRDNEQFF. The CDR3 region has the DNA TGTGCCAGCAGTTTTCGCCCAGACAGGGGGCGAGATAATGAGCAGTTCTTC.

V gene TRBV6-2 or TRBV6-3 combines with J gene TRBJ2-1; 12 bases are a match to TRBD2. Per the germline V gene, CDR1 is MNHEY and CDR2 is SVGEGT. The junction had 3 bases not matched to a gene; V was cut back by 5 bases and J by 4 bases. This CDR3 has 15 residues. The CDR3 protein is CASSLLAGGYNEQFF. The CDR3 bases are TGTGCCAGCAGTCTACTAGCGGGAGGTTACAATGAGCAGTTCTTC.

The sample holds many counts of this clone. The V gene is TRBV29-1, the J gene TRBJ1-2; D possibly corresponds to TRBD1 (5 bases). From germline, CDR1 is SQVTM and CDR2 ANQGSEA. Trimming shortened V by 3 bases and J by 0 bases, and 14 bases separated the two germline ends. There are 15 residues in the CDR3. In DNA form, the CDR3 reads TGCAGCGTTGATTGGGGGGAATCGACTAACTATGGCTACACCTTC. Translated: CSVDWGESTNYGYTF.

This rearrangement joins TRBV4-2 to TRBJ1-2; D not resolved. Trimming pared 1 base from V and 7 bases from J, leaving 16 bases between. The CDR3 is made up of 15 amino acids. Germline V lookup: CDR1 LGHNA, CDR2 YNFKEQ. CDR3 coding DNA: TGTGCCAGCAGCCAAGTGCCAGACTCTCCTTTTGGCTACACCTTC. Encoded protein: CASSQVPDSPFGYTF.

A remark on this clone: This specimen includes other DNA sequences encoding the same CDR3. V and J are TRBV19 and TRBJ2-1; the match to TRBD2 covers 14 bases. The CDR3 totals 16 residues. Germline V gene data show CDR1 as LNHDA and CDR2 as SQIVND (reference sequence). V trimming: 6 bases; J trimming: 9 bases; junction bases outside the gene matches: 10. The CDR3 region is CASSTGLAGDGVEQFF. CDR3 DNA: TGTGCCAGTAGCACGGGACTAGCGGGGGATGGAGTTGAGCAGTTCTTC.